The 27 T cell receptor beta chains presented below share a single source sample, sequenced in a study of blood T cell repertoires in COVID-19. Only in-frame clones appear in the TCRdb table, and some are missing; sequencing was by immunoSEQ multiplex PCR. The data hold about 180,000 clones, with approximately 90% observed a single time. Sequencing was done on a sample of peripheral blood. These receptors were collected from a woman in her twenties or thirties with active or convalescent COVID-19.

This clone was observed once. The gene calls are TRBV7-9 and TRBJ1-1; 8 bases line up with TRBD1. Trimming took 3 bases from V and 6 from J; bases not matched to a gene: 3. Germline-derived CDR1 and CDR2 are SEHNR and FQNEAQ (reference sequence). This CDR3 is built from 13 residues. The CDR3 loop is CASSFGQGAEAFF. CDR3 in DNA: TGTGCCAGCAGCTTCGGACAGGGCGCTGAAGCTTTCTTT.

The rearrangement links TRBV6-5 to TRBJ2-5, with TRBD1 as a possible D gene (5 bases). V lost 4 bases to trimming and J lost 5 bases, with 11 bases between them. Germline CDR1 MNHEY, CDR2 SVGAGI. The CDR3 contains 13 residues. The DNA of the CDR3 is TGTGCCAGCAGTTGGCGGCGACAGGAGACCCAGTACTTC. It yields the protein CASSWRRQETQYF.

The chain combines TRBV6-5 with TRBJ1-2; 7 bases are a match to TRBD1. Germline lookup yields CDR1 MNHEY and CDR2 SVGAGI. This CDR3 is built from 14 residues. V was clipped by 7 bases and J by 8 bases; unmatched bases: 13. CDR3 in amino acids: CASKREPGQQGYTF. The CDR3 nucleotides read TGTGCCAGCAAGCGAGAGCCGGGACAGCAAGGCTACACCTTC.

The J gene is TRBJ2-1, the V gene TRBV27; 13 positions agree with TRBD2. CDR1 and CDR2 from the germline V gene are MNHEY and SMNVEV (reference sequence). CDR3 size: 16 residues. The V gene end was trimmed by 0 bases and the J gene end by 9 bases; junction bases not matched to a gene: 5. The CDR3 sequence is CASSLSGTSGEGEQFF. The CDR3 coding sequence is TGTGCCAGCAGTTTATCGGGGACTAGCGGGGAGGGTGAGCAGTTCTTC.

This clone was recorded a few times. The V call is TRBV7-9, the J call TRBJ1-2; D gene ambiguous. CDR3 length: 14 amino acids. The germline V and J ends were trimmed by 5 bases and 0 bases, with 10 bases remaining between them. Germline V CDR1 and CDR2: SEHNR, FQNEAQ (reference sequence). Here the CDR3 reads CASSVDTSNYGYTF. In nucleotides, the CDR3 is TGTGCCAGCAGCGTTGACACCTCTAACTATGGCTACACCTTC.

This sequence joins TRBV18 and TRBJ1-5; D remains ambiguous. Germline V gene data show CDR1 as KGHSH and CDR2 as LQKENI. The V gene lost 3 bases and the J gene lost 3 bases, with 15 bases spanning the gap. The CDR3 runs 16 residues. The CDR3 sequence: CASSPFGQSINQPQHF. Written as DNA, the CDR3 is TGTGCCAGCTCACCCTTTGGTCAGTCCATCAATCAGCCCCAGCATTTT. The full variable domain, rest sourced from reference TRBV18 and TRBJ1-5, is NAGVMQNPRHLVRRRGQEARLRCSPMKGHSHVYWYRQLPEEGLKFMVYLQKENIIDESGMPKERFSAEFPKEGPSILRIQQVVRGDSAAYFCASSPFGQSINQPQHFGDGTRLSIL.

This chain links TRBV27 with TRBJ2-2; unclear D gene. This CDR3 contains 16 residues. Germline V lookup: CDR1 MNHEY, CDR2 SMNVEV (reference sequence). Trimming removed 2 bases at V and 5 bases at J, with 15 bases between. This CDR3 is CASSLNPMGVTGELFF. DNA of the CDR3: TGTGCCAGCAGTTTAAACCCCATGGGCGTTACCGGGGAGCTGTTTTTT.

The chain carries TRBV27 and TRBJ2-5; 9 bases are a match to TRBD1. Germline CDR1 MNHEY, CDR2 SMNVEV (reference sequence). V shed 5 bases, J shed 1 base, and the junction held 5 bases outside the gene matches. The CDR3 totals 15 residues. The CDR3 reads CASSRTGAGQETQYF. CDR3 sequence (DNA): TGTGCCAGCAGTCGGACAGGGGCGGGCCAAGAGACCCAGTACTTC.

This chain connects TRBV14 to TRBJ2-7, with TRBD1 matching 9 bases. Germline CDR1 is SGHDN and CDR2 is FVKESK. The length of the CDR3 is 14 residues. With 3 bases clipped from V and 4 bases from J, the junction kept 4 bases outside the gene matches. The CDR3, as DNA: TGTGCCAGCAGCCAGGGGACAGGGCAGTACGAGCAGTACTTC. Residues: CASSQGTGQYEQYF.

This clone appeared a few times. This sequence joins TRBV13 and TRBJ2-1, with 10 bases that match TRBD1. Germline V gene sequence: CDR1 PRHDT, CDR2 FYEKMQ (reference sequence). The length of the CDR3 is 16 residues. V lost 5 bases to trimming and J lost 5 bases; unmatched junction nucleotides: 9. CDR3 coding DNA: TGTGCCAGCAGCCGGCCCGAGGACAGGGGGGACAATGAGCAGTTCTTC. Protein product: CASSRPEDRGDNEQFF.

V gene TRBV5-1 combines with J gene TRBJ1-1; TRBD1 matches at 7 bases. CDR1 is SGHRS, CDR2 YFSETQ, per germline. This CDR3 contains 14 residues. The junction had 4 bases not matched to a gene; V was cut back by 4 bases and J by 1 base. DNA for the CDR3: TGCGCCAGCAGCCCCGGGACAGAGAACACTGAAGCTTTCTTT. The encoded protein is CASSPGTENTEAFF.

V is TRBV25-1 and J is TRBJ2-4; 7 nucleotides line up with TRBD1. The CDR3 spans 17 residues. V lost 5 bases and J lost 2; bases outside the gene matches: 12. Germline CDR1 reads MGHDK; CDR2 reads SYGVNS. In DNA form, the CDR3 reads TGTGCCAGCAGTTCCCACGAGGGGGCAACAACCAAAAACATTCAGTACTTC. Protein: CASSSHEGATTKNIQYF.

The chain couples TRBV28 to TRBJ1-1; TRBD1 matches 7 bases. CDR1 and CDR2 from the germline V gene are MDHEN and SYDVKM. Trimming at V came to 4 bases and at J to 4 bases, leaving 12 bases not matched to a gene. The CDR3 length is 16 residues. CDR3 loop: CASSSHNLDRATEAFF. CDR3 bases: TGTGCCAGCAGTTCCCATAATCTAGACAGGGCCACTGAAGCTTTCTTT. The full variable domain, completed using reference TRBV28 and TRBJ1-1, is DVKVTQSSRYLVKRTGEKVFLECVQDMDHENMFWYRQDPGLGLRLIYFSYDVKMKEKGDIPEGYSVSREKKERFSLILESASTNQTSMYLCASSSHNLDRATEAFFGQGTRLTVV.

The chain combines TRBV2 with TRBJ1-6; D is perhaps TRBD1 (5 bases). V was cut by 7 bases and J by 7 bases, with 14 bases left in between. Germline V gene lookup returns CDR1 SNHLY and CDR2 FYNNEI. The CDR3 covers 14 residues. CDR3 nucleotide sequence: TGTGCCAGCATTTCGGGACTGCAAAATTCACCCCTCCACTTT. Its translation: CASISGLQNSPLHF.

The CDR3 loop is CASCLGGSNTGELFF. The CDR3 DNA follows: TGTGCCAGCTGCCTCGGCGGATCGAACACCGGGGAGCTGTTTTTT. This chain joins TRBV21-1 and TRBJ2-2; the table gives TRBD2 as D, unverified against the DNA. TRBV21-1 is a pseudogene. This CDR3 has 15 residues.

CDR3: CASSQVGAQNHYTF. For the CDR3, the DNA is TGCGCCAGCAGCCAAGTGGGGGCGCAAAATCACTACACCTTC. The chain carries TRBV4-1 and TRBJ1-2; TRBD1 might be the D (6 bases). Between the trimmed V and J ends, which lost 1 base and 10 bases, there was a span of 16 bases. The length of the CDR3 is 14 residues. Germline V lookup: CDR1 MGHRA, CDR2 YSYEKL.

The V call is TRBV6-6, the J call TRBJ1-3; D is perhaps TRBD1 (6 bases). Germline assignment: CDR1 MNHNY and CDR2 SVGAGI (reference sequence). The CDR3 extends over 16 amino acids. With 2 bases removed from V and 4 bases from J, the gap between germline ends came to 15 bases. The CDR3 region is CASSYGAATGGNTIYF. The CDR3 DNA sequence: TGTGCCAGCAGTTACGGAGCCGCGACAGGCGGAAACACCATATATTTT.

This chain connects TRBV7-8 to TRBJ1-2; 7 bases are a match to TRBD1. With 5 bases clipped from V and 8 bases from J, the junction kept 14 bases outside the gene matches. The length of the CDR3 is 15 residues. Germline loops: CDR1 SGHVS, CDR2 FQNEAQ. CDR3 in amino acids: CASSANRGPRLGYTF. CDR3 nucleotides: TGTGCCAGCAGCGCAAACAGGGGACCGAGACTCGGCTACACCTTC. Combining the CDR3 with reference TRBV7-8 and TRBJ1-2 gives the whole variable domain GAGVSQSPRYKVAKRGQDVALRCDPISGHVSLFWYQQALGQGPEFLTYFQNEAQLDKSGLPSDRFFAERPEGSVSTLKIQRTQQEDSAVYLCASSANRGPRLGYTFGSGTRLTVV.

The J gene is TRBJ2-1, the V gene TRBV29-1; TRBD2 matches 14 bases. Germline loops: CDR1 SQVTM, CDR2 ANQGSEA. The CDR3 spans 16 residues. Trimming cost V 6 bases and J 8 bases; bases outside gene matches: 12. CDR3: CSVAAGLAGDGDEQFF. The DNA for the CDR3 is TGCAGCGTGGCCGCGGGACTAGCGGGAGATGGGGATGAGCAGTTCTTC.

In nucleotides, the CDR3 is TGTGCCAGCAGCCCCGAGGGTGGGGGCGACTATGGCTACACCTTC. This translates into CASSPEGGGDYGYTF. This rearrangement joins TRBV7-2 to TRBJ1-2, with D possibly TRBD1 on 6 matching bases. Trimming removed 5 bases at V and 3 bases at J, with 16 bases between. The CDR3 runs 15 residues. Germline-derived CDR1 and CDR2 are SGHTA and FQGNSA.

The chain carries TRBV4-1 and TRBJ2-5; 7 bases are a match to TRBD1. V lost 4 bases, J lost 3 bases, and 8 bases stayed unmatched. The CDR3 loop spans 15 amino acids. Germline lookup yields CDR1 MGHRA and CDR2 YSYEKL. The CDR3 DNA is TGCGCCAGCAGCCGAACTCACGGGACAGAAGAGACCCAGTACTTC. Its translation: CASSRTHGTEETQYF.

The rearrangement joins TRBV6-5 to TRBJ2-7; TRBD2 agrees at 10 bases. The V segment lost 0 bases and the J segment 6 bases; nucleotides outside the gene matches: 8. Germline loops: CDR1 MNHEY, CDR2 SVGAGI. The CDR3 loop spans 16 amino acids. CDR3 in DNA: TGTGCCAGCAGTTACTCGTACCGAAGCGGGAGGGTCGAGCAGTACTTC. This translates into CASSYSYRSGRVEQYF.

The V gene is TRBV13, the J gene TRBJ2-7; TRBD2 might be the D (5 bases). This CDR3 comprises 13 residues. V dropped 5 bases and J dropped 7 bases, with 15 bases sitting between them. CDR1 PRHDT and CDR2 FYEKMQ come from the germline V gene (reference sequence). CDR3 bases: TGTGCCAGCAGCCCGCGGAACACGGGGGAGCAGTACTTC. Residues: CASSPRNTGEQYF.

This chain uses TRBV6-2 or TRBV6-3 with TRBJ2-2; 7 nucleotides align to TRBD1. Unmatched junction bases numbered 7, after V lost 6 bases and J lost 6 bases. Germline V gene lookup returns CDR1 MNHEY and CDR2 SVGEGT. The CDR3 is 14 residues long. The CDR3 region has the DNA TGTGCCAGCAGCCTCATACAGGGGTCCGGGGAGCTGTTTTTT. Translation: CASSLIQGSGELFF.

This clone has just one count. The rearrangement joins TRBV7-6 to TRBJ2-7; tentatively, D is TRBD1 (5 bases). Trimming pared 1 base from V and 0 bases from J, leaving 7 bases between. Germline V gene sequence: CDR1 SGHVS, CDR2 FNYEAQ. The CDR3 spans 14 residues. The CDR3: CASSLDRTSYEQYF. CDR3 bases: TGTGCCAGCAGCTTAGACAGGACCTCCTACGAGCAGTACTTC.

The V call is TRBV6-8, the J call TRBJ1-5; D remains unclear. CDR3 length: 13 amino acids. The V gene's germline CDR1 is MNHGY and CDR2 SAAAGT. With 6 bases removed from V and 7 bases from J, the gap between germline ends came to 13 bases. The CDR3 region is CASSRRVGQPQHF. Here the CDR3 DNA reads TGTGCCAGCAGCCGACGGGTCGGGCAGCCCCAGCATTTT.

The J gene is TRBJ1-2, the V gene TRBV27; weak D call: TRBD1 (6 bases). V was pared by 7 bases and J by 2 bases, with 11 bases between. The CDR3 runs 13 residues. Germline loops: CDR1 MNHEY, CDR2 SMNVEV (reference sequence). The CDR3 sequence: CASNRGTNYGYTF. CDR3 DNA: TGTGCCAGCAATAGGGGGACAAACTATGGCTACACCTTC.